This T cell receptor (beta chain) was found in a study of molecular identifiers for immune sequencing clone quantification. Study-level information: Four of five RNA aliquots from approximately 20,000 or 98,000 naive CD8 T cells were sequenced.

The CDR3 covers 15 residues. About this clonotype: Compared with germline, one end of the junction differs, possibly owing to a read error.

Sorting recovered naive CD8 T cells on a CD8+CD4-CCR7+CD45RA+ profile. With listed TCR primers and previously described methods, bulk TCR libraries were prepared. TCRdb re-called the PCR reads with MiXCR, one entry per CDR3 protein. The sample holds some 100,000 distinct CDR3 sequences, 35% to 40% seen once. The chain employs TRBV23-1 and TRBJ2-3, with D possibly being TRBD2 (6 bases). TRBV23-1 falls under the ORF class, with uncertain function. Sequencing was carried out using naive CD8+ T cells from blood, with Jurkat cell RNA spiked in. Specified subset: FACS-sorted CD8+CD4-CCR7+CD45RA+ naive T cells. The receptor comes from a human donor in good health. Some libraries in this study had Jurkat cell RNA spiked in. CDR3 region: CASRHRSEGEDTQYF. DNA for the CDR3: TGTGCCAGCAGACATCGCTCGGAGGGTGAAGATACGCAGTATTTT.